One and the same sample provided the 28 T cell receptor beta chains below, sequenced in a study of cytomegalovirus exposure and HLA in healthy donors (TCRdb year 2017). The library was made by the immunoSEQ multiplex PCR assay. The multiplex PCR relied on a mix of 60 forward primers for TCR Vbeta segments and 13 reverse primers for TCR Jbeta segments. Imported from immuneACCESS, the table was reduced by TCRdb to in-frame sequences with V and J called. These copies leave out some clones; in studies compared against another copy, an unresolved V gene accounts for under half, and the cause of the remainder is not known. The sample table lists under 150,000 clones, around 75% of them with a count of one. The ten largest clonotypes hold 3.1% of the sample. The sequenced sample consisted of PBMCs. These receptor sequences come from a man aged 25 to 45 in good health and CMV-seronegative.

The gene calls are TRBV28 and TRBJ2-3, with 9 bases aligning to TRBD2. The germline CDR1 and CDR2 sequences are MDHEN and SYDVKM. Trimming cost V 3 bases and J 6 bases; bases outside gene matches: 7. The CDR3 covers 15 residues. CDR3 nucleotides: TGTGCCAGCAGTTTTGCTAGCGGGATAACGGATACGCAGTATTTT. Residues: CASSFASGITDTQYF.

V is TRBV7-8 and J is TRBJ2-1, with no clear D. V lost 3 bases and J lost 4, with 13 bases in between. Germline lookup yields CDR1 SGHVS and CDR2 FQNEAQ. The length of the CDR3 is 15 residues. The CDR3 sequence is CASSLSLGLYNEQFF. The CDR3 DNA reads TGTGCCAGCAGCTTGTCTCTTGGGCTATACAATGAGCAGTTCTTC.

V gene TRBV28 combines with J gene TRBJ2-7; 8 bases are a match to TRBD1. This CDR3 comprises 15 residues. With V trimmed by 4 bases and J by 7 bases, 12 bases remained unmatched. Germline values: CDR1 MDHEN, CDR2 SYDVKM. The DNA for the CDR3 is TGTGCCAGCAGTTACGTCAAGGGACAGGCCTGGGAGCAGTACTTC. It specifies CASSYVKGQAWEQYF.

The chain's CDR3 is CASSQFRGTYQETQYF. The CDR3 bases are TGTGCCAGCAGCCAATTCCGCGGGACCTACCAAGAGACCCAGTACTTC. The chain couples TRBV4-2 to TRBJ2-5, with D possibly being TRBD2 (6 bases). Germline V gene lookup returns CDR1 LGHNA and CDR2 YNFKEQ. The length of the CDR3 is 16 residues. Trimming took off 2 bases at V and 0 bases at J, with 13 bases between the two ends.

The chain recombines TRBV30 with TRBJ1-1; maybe TRBD1 (5 bases). The ends were cut back, 1 base at V and 0 bases at J, with 15 bases in the middle. Germline V CDR1 and CDR2: GTSNPN, SVGIG (reference sequence). The CDR3 loop spans 16 amino acids. CDR3 DNA: TGTGCCTGGAGTGGAGGGGAGTCGGGGGTGAACACTGAAGCTTTCTTT. Protein product: CAWSGGESGVNTEAFF.

The chain employs TRBV29-1 and TRBJ1-1, with 11 bases aligning to TRBD1. The CDR3 extends over 14 amino acids. CDR1 is SQVTM, CDR2 ANQGSEA, per germline. The V gene end was trimmed by 7 bases and the J gene end by 0 bases; junction bases not matched to a gene: 4. CDR3 in DNA: TGCAGCGCCCGGGACAGGGGGGTGAACACTGAAGCTTTCTTT. It is translated as CSARDRGVNTEAFF.

This chain uses TRBV28 with TRBJ1-2; 7 bases map to TRBD1. With 5 bases clipped from V and 4 bases from J, the junction kept 10 bases outside the gene matches. This CDR3 has 15 amino acids. Germline-derived CDR1 and CDR2 are MDHEN and SYDVKM. Here the CDR3 reads CASSTERDSFYGYTF. The CDR3, as DNA: TGTGCCAGCAGTACCGAACGGGACAGTTTCTATGGCTACACCTTC.

This rearrangement joins TRBV11-3 to TRBJ1-4; 7 bases align to TRBD1. CDR1 and CDR2 from the germline V gene are SGHNT and YENEEA. The CDR3 is 13 amino acids. The junction had 3 bases not matched to a gene; V was cut back by 5 bases and J by 6 bases. The CDR3 region has the DNA TGTGCCAGCAGCAACGGACAGGATGAAAAACTGTTTTTT. Its protein is CASSNGQDEKLFF.

This clone turned up a few times. V and J are TRBV6-5 and TRBJ2-7; maybe TRBD1 (6 bases). Germline V gene sequence: CDR1 MNHEY, CDR2 SVGAGI. This CDR3 region has 12 residues. V gave up 5 bases and J gave up 11 bases, with 16 bases separating them. The CDR3 spells CASSQPGAGEYF. CDR3 nucleotides: TGTGCCAGCAGTCAGCCTGGAGCAGGGGAGTACTTC.

This clone was observed a few times. This chain connects TRBV19 to TRBJ1-1; 8 bases are shared with TRBD1. V gave up 8 bases and J gave up 6 bases; unmatched junction bases: 11. In germline, CDR1 is LNHDA, CDR2 SQIVND (reference sequence). The CDR3 has 14 amino acids. The CDR3 sequence: CASRPDRAGAEAFF. The CDR3 DNA follows: TGTGCCAGTCGACCGGACAGGGCGGGGGCTGAAGCTTTCTTT.

This clone was detected only once. The J gene is TRBJ1-5, the V gene TRBV7-9; 9 bases agree with TRBD1. The ends lost 3 bases at V and 4 bases at J; junction bases unmatched: 7. The CDR3 is 16 residues long. CDR1 and CDR2 from the germline V gene are SEHNR and FQNEAQ (reference sequence). Written as DNA, the CDR3 is TGTGCCAGCAGCTTGGGCCGGGACAGGGAAAATCAGCCCCAGCATTTT. It yields the protein CASSLGRDRENQPQHF.

This clone was observed a single time. This sample also contains other DNA sequences that code for the same CDR3. The CDR3 protein is CASSLTSGSTDTQYF. As DNA, the CDR3 is TGTGCCAGCAGCCTGACTAGCGGGAGCACAGATACGCAGTATTTT. This rearrangement joins TRBV5-4 to TRBJ2-3; 10 positions agree with TRBD2. Germline-derived CDR1 and CDR2 are SGHNT and YYREEE (reference sequence). V gave up 4 bases and J gave up 0 bases; unmatched junction bases: 2. The CDR3 runs 15 residues.

This chain joins TRBV5-1 and TRBJ1-2; TRBD1 matches 10 bases. The junction had 8 bases not matched to a gene; V was cut back by 5 bases and J by 4 bases. Per the germline V gene, CDR1 is SGHRS and CDR2 is YFSETQ. The CDR3 extends over 15 amino acids. CDR3 residues: CASSPGQGRAYGYTF. The CDR3 DNA reads as TGCGCCAGCAGTCCGGGACAGGGGAGGGCCTATGGCTACACCTTC.

This sequence joins TRBV14 and TRBJ1-1, with a tentative D call TRBD1 (6 bases). This CDR3 is built from 15 residues. Trimming left V 4 bases short and J 3 bases short, with 15 bases between. CDR1 is SGHDN and CDR2 is FVKESK in the germline V gene. CDR3: CASSRPRTVHTEAFF. The CDR3 coding sequence is TGTGCCAGCAGCCGACCTCGGACAGTCCACACTGAAGCTTTCTTT.

The chain carries TRBV28 and TRBJ1-1; TRBD1 aligns across 9 bases. The CDR3 sequence is 17 residues long. Germline V gene sequence: CDR1 MDHEN, CDR2 SYDVKM. With 4 bases clipped from V and 5 bases from J, the junction kept 14 bases outside the gene matches. CDR3 coding DNA: TGTGCCAGCAGTTCCACCGGGACAGGGTTTTATTTGACTGAAGCTTTCTTT. Its translation: CASSSTGTGFYLTEAFF.

The sample holds one count of this clone. CDR3 sequence (DNA): TGCAGTGCTAGTGACAGCGAAGCTTTCTTT. Residues: CSASDSEAFF. The chain carries TRBV20-1 and TRBJ1-1, with a weak D call TRBD1 (5 bases). Germline CDR1 is DFQATT and CDR2 is SNEGSKA (reference sequence). V was cut by 3 bases and J by 8 bases, with 7 bases left in between. The CDR3 totals 10 residues.

This sequence joins TRBV28 and TRBJ2-7; 11 bases fit TRBD1. Germline CDR1 and CDR2: MDHEN and SYDVKM. Trimming removed 8 bases from V and 1 base from J; junction bases left unmatched: 1. This CDR3 is built from 13 residues. The CDR3 region is CASGTGGSYEQYF. Written as DNA, the CDR3 is TGTGCCAGCGGGACAGGGGGGTCCTACGAGCAGTACTTC.

The chain uses TRBV19 and TRBJ1-1; D is unresolved. The CDR3 is 12 amino acids. The germline V and J ends were trimmed by 5 bases and 0 bases, with 4 bases remaining between them. Per the germline V gene, CDR1 is LNHDA and CDR2 is SQIVND (reference sequence). The DNA of the CDR3 is TGTGCCAGTAGTCAGATGAACACTGAAGCTTTCTTT. Amino acid sequence: CASSQMNTEAFF.

The chain links TRBV5-5 to TRBJ2-7; TRBD2 agrees at 11 bases. The ends lost 1 base at V and 2 bases at J; junction bases unmatched: 11. CDR3 length equals 18 residues. Per germline, CDR1 SGHKS and CDR2 YYEKEE (reference sequence). The CDR3 loop reads CASSLREASGGFAYEQYF. CDR3 nucleotides: TGTGCCAGCAGCTTGCGTGAGGCTAGCGGGGGGTTTGCCTACGAGCAGTACTTC.

V usage is TRBV4-2 and J usage is TRBJ1-2; tentative D call: TRBD1 (6 bases). V lost 6 bases and J 3 bases, leaving 8 bases between the germline ends. Germline V lookup: CDR1 LGHNA, CDR2 YNFKEQ. The CDR3 extends over 12 amino acids. The CDR3 protein is CASRGGDYGYTF. The CDR3 DNA is TGTGCCAGCAGAGGGGGAGACTATGGCTACACCTTC.

The chain couples TRBV7-8 to TRBJ2-7, with TRBD1 as a possible D gene (5 bases). This CDR3 is 14 amino acids long. In germline, CDR1 is SGHVS, CDR2 FQNEAQ. V lost 1 base and J lost 3, with 10 bases in between. The CDR3 DNA sequence: TGTGCCAGCAGCTTAGGACAGTTAAGCTACGAGCAGTACTTC. It encodes CASSLGQLSYEQYF. The entire variable domain, with the rest obtained from reference TRBV7-8 and TRBJ2-7, is as follows: GAGVSQSPRYKVAKRGQDVALRCDPISGHVSLFWYQQALGQGPEFLTYFQNEAQLDKSGLPSDRFFAERPEGSVSTLKIQRTQQEDSAVYLCASSLGQLSYEQYFGPGTRLTVT.

This chain joins TRBV20-1 and TRBJ2-5; D possibly corresponds to TRBD2 (6 bases). V lost 6 bases to trimming and J lost 1 base, with 6 bases between them. The CDR3 has 11 amino acids. The germline V gene has CDR1 DFQATT and CDR2 SNEGSKA (reference sequence). CDR3 protein: CSAGGQETQYF. The CDR3 bases are TGCAGTGCGGGAGGCCAAGAGACCCAGTACTTC.

The chain joins TRBV5-1 to TRBJ1-1, with 7 bases lining up with TRBD1. V lost 2 bases and J lost 3; bases outside the gene matches: 7. The CDR3 runs 15 residues. The germline gives CDR1 SGHRS, CDR2 YFSETQ. The CDR3 DNA follows: TGCGCCAGCAGCTTCATAGGGGGCGCCCACACTGAAGCTTTCTTT. Residues: CASSFIGGAHTEAFF.

V gene TRBV2 combines with J gene TRBJ1-6; D call uncertain. CDR1 is SNHLY and CDR2 is FYNNEI in the germline V gene. The CDR3 has 15 residues. The V and J ends lost 2 bases and 10 bases respectively, with 15 bases between them. CDR3 in DNA: TGTGCCAGCAGTGAACTATCAACAGCGGAATCACCCCTCCACTTT. The encoded protein is CASSELSTAESPLHF. The complete variable domain, with remaining parts taken from reference TRBV2 and TRBJ1-6, reads EPEVTQTPSHQVTQMGQEVILRCVPISNHLYFYWYRQILGQKVEFLVSFYNNEISEKSEIFDDQFSVERPDGSNFTLKIRSTKLEDSAMYFCASSELSTAESPLHFGNGTRLTVT.

The V and J genes are TRBV27 and TRBJ1-1; unclear D gene. Germline CDR1 is MNHEY and CDR2 is SMNVEV (reference sequence). Trimming left V 0 bases short and J 1 base short, with 9 bases between. CDR3 length: 15 amino acids. The CDR3 DNA follows: TGTGCCAGCAGTTTATCGATTGAGGGGAACACTGAAGCTTTCTTT. Translated, it gives CASSLSIEGNTEAFF.

This clone was picked up a small number of times. The chain recombines TRBV4-1 with TRBJ1-1; D might be TRBD1 (6 bases). V was trimmed by 0 bases and J by 7 bases, leaving 12 bases between them. The CDR3 runs to 14 residues. Looked up from germline, CDR1 is MGHRA and CDR2 is YSYEKL. The CDR3 reads CASSQDRDNFEAFF. In nucleotides, the CDR3 is TGCGCCAGCAGCCAAGATCGGGACAATTTTGAAGCTTTCTTT.

J is TRBJ2-3 and V is TRBV9, with D maybe TRBD2 (9 bases). The CDR3 runs 22 residues. Germline lookup yields CDR1 SGDLS and CDR2 YYNGEE. V dropped 1 base and J dropped 0 bases, with 30 bases sitting between them. The CDR3 DNA reads as TGTGCCAGCAGCGTATCAGGGGGCGCAAGTAGCGGGAGTCCTAGAAGCACAGATACGCAGTATTTT. Its translation is CASSVSGGASSGSPRSTDTQYF. Full variable domain (outside the CDR3, taken from reference TRBV9 and TRBJ2-3): DSGVTQTPKHLITATGQRVTLRCSPRSGDLSVYWYQQSLDQGLQFLIQYYNGEERAKGNILERFSAQQFPDLHSELNLSSLELGDSALYFCASSVSGGASSGSPRSTDTQYFGPGTRLTVL.

The chain combines TRBV9 with TRBJ2-5, with D maybe TRBD2 (5 bases). The CDR3 is 12 amino acids. Looked up from germline, CDR1 is SGDLS and CDR2 is YYNGEE. Trimming shortened V by 3 bases and J by 5 bases, and 8 bases separated the two germline ends. This CDR3 reads CASSGGSETQYF. CDR3 nucleotides: TGTGCCAGCAGCGGAGGGAGTGAGACCCAGTACTTC.